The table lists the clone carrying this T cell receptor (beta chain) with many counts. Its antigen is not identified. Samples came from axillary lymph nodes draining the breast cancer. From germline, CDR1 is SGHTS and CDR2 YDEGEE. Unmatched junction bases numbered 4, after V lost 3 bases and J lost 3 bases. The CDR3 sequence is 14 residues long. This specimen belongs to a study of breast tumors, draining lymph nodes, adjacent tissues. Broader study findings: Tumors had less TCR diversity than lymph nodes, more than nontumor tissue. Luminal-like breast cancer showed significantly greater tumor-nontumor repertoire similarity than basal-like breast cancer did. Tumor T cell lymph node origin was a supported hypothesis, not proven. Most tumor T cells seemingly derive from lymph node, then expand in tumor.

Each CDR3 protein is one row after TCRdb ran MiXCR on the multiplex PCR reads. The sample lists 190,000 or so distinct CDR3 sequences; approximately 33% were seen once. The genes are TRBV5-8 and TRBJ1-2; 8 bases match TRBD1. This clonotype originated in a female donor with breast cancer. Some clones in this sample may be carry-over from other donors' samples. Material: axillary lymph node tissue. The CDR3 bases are TGTGCCAGCAGCTCAATGACAGGGGACTATGGCTACACCTTC. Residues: CASSSMTGDYGYTF.